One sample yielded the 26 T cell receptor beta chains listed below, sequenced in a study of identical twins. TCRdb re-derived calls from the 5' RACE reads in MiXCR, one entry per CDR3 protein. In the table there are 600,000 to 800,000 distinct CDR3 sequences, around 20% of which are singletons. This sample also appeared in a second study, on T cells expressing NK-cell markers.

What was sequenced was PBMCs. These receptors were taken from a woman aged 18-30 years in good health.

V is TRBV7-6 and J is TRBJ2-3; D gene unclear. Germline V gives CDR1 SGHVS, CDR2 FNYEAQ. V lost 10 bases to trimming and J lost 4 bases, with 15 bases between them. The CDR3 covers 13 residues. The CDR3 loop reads CATHWAKADTQYF. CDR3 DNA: TGTGCCACCCATTGGGCCAAGGCAGATACGCAGTATTTT.

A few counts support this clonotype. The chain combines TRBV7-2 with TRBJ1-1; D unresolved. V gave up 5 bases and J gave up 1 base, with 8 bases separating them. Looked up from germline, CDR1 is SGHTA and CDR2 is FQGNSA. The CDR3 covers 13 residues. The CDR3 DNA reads TGTGCCAGCAGCGTACACAGGAACACTGAAGCTTTCTTT. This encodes CASSVHRNTEAFF.

The CDR3 here is CASSEWTGADTQYF. CDR3 nucleotides: TGTGCCAGCAGTGAATGGACCGGGGCAGATACGCAGTATTTT. This chain links TRBV25-1 with TRBJ2-3; tentatively, D is TRBD2 (5 bases). Trimming removed 1 base at V and 4 bases at J, with 9 bases between. CDR1 MGHDK and CDR2 SYGVNS come from the germline V gene. This CDR3 has 14 residues.

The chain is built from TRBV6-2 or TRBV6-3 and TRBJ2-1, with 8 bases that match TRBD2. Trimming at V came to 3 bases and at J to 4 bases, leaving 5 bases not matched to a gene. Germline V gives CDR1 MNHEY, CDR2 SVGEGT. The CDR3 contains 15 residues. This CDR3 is CASSYPGTSYNEQFF. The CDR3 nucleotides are TGTGCCAGCAGTTATCCCGGGACTAGTTACAATGAGCAGTTCTTC.

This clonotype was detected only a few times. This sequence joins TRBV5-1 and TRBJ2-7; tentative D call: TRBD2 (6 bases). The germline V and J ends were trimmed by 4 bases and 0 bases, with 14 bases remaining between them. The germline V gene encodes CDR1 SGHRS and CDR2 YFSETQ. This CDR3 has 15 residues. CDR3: CASSPGASDSYEQYF. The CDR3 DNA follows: TGCGCCAGCAGCCCCGGGGCTAGCGACTCCTACGAGCAGTACTTC.

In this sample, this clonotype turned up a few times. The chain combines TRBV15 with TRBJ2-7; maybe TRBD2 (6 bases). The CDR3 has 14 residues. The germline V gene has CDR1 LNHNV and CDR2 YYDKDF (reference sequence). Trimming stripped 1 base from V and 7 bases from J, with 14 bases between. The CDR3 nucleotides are TGTGCCACCAGCAGAGTACACGGGGGTGGGGAGCAGTACTTC. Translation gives CATSRVHGGGEQYF.

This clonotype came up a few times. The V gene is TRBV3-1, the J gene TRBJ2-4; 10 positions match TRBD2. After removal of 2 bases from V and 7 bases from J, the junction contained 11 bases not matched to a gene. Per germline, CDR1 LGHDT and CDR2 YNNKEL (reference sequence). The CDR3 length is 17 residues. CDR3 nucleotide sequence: TGTGCCAGCAGCCAACAATCTGGTAGCGGGAGGACGAACATTCAGTACTTC. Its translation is CASSQQSGSGRTNIQYF. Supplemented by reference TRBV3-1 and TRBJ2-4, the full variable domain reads DTAVSQTPKYLVTQMGNDKSIKCEQNLGHDTMYWYKQDSKKFLKIMFSYNNKELIINETVPNRFSPKSPDKAHLNLHINSLELGDSAVYFCASSQQSGSGRTNIQYFGAGTRLSVL.

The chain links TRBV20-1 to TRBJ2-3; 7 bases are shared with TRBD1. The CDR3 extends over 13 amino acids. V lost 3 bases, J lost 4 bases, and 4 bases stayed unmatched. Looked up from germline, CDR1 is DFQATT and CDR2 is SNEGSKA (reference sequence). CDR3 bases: TGCAGTGCTAGGGCGACAGGGCCAGATACGCAGTATTTT. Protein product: CSARATGPDTQYF.

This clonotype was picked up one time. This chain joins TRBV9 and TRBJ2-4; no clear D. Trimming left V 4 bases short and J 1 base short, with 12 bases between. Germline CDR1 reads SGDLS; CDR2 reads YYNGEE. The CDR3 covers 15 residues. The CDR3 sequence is CASSPPSGAKNIQYF. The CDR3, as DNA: TGTGCCAGCAGCCCGCCCTCTGGGGCCAAAAACATTCAGTACTTC.

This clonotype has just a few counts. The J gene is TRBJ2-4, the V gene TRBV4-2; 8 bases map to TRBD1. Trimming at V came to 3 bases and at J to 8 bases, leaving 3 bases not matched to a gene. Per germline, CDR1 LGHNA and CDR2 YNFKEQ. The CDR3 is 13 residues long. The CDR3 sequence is CASSQGQVHIQYF. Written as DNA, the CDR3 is TGTGCCAGCAGCCAGGGACAGGTTCACATTCAGTACTTC.

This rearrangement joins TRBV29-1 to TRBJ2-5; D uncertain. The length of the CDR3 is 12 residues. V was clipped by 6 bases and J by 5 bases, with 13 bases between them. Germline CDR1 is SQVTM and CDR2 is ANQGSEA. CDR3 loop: CSVTTAPETQYF. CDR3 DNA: TGCAGCGTCACGACGGCTCCGGAGACCCAGTACTTC.

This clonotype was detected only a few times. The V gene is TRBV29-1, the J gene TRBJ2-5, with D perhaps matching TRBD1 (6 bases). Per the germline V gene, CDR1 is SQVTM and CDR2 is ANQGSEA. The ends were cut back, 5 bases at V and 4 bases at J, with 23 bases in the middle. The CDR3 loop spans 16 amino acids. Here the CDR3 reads CSVNQRGYRARETQYF. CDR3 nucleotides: TGCAGCGTTAATCAAAGGGGGTACCGGGCGCGAGAGACCCAGTACTTC.

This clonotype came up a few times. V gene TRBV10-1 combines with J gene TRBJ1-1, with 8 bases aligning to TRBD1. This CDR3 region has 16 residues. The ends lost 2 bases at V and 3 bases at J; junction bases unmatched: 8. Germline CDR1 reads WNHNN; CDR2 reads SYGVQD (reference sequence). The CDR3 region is CASSETTGVSDTEAFF. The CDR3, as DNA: TGCGCCAGCAGTGAGACGACAGGGGTTTCGGACACTGAAGCTTTCTTT.

CDR3 sequence: CASSPPGGPSYNEQFF. The DNA for the CDR3 is TGTGCCAGCAGTCCCCCAGGGGGGCCCTCCTACAATGAGCAGTTCTTC. The V call is TRBV12-3 or TRBV12-4, the J call TRBJ2-1; a possible D gene is TRBD1 (7 bases). The CDR3 loop spans 16 amino acids. V shed 5 bases and J shed 0 bases, with 14 bases lying between them.

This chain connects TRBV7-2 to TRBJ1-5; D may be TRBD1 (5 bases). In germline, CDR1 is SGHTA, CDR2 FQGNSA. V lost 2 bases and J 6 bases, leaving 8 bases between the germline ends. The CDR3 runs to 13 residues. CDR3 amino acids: CASSLKGTQPQHF. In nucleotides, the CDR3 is TGTGCCAGCAGCTTAAAAGGGACTCAGCCCCAGCATTTT. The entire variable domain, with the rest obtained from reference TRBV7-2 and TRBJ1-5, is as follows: GAGVSQSPSNKVTEKGKDVELRCDPISGHTALYWYRQSLGQGLEFLIYFQGNSAPDKSGLPSDRFSAERTGGSVSTLTIQRTQQEDSAVYLCASSLKGTQPQHFGDGTRLSIL.

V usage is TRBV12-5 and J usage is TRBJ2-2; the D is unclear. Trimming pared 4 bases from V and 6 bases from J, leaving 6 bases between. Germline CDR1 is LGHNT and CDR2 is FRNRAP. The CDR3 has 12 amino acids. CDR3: CASGSGPGELFF. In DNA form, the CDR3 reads TGTGCTAGTGGTTCTGGTCCCGGGGAGCTGTTTTTT.

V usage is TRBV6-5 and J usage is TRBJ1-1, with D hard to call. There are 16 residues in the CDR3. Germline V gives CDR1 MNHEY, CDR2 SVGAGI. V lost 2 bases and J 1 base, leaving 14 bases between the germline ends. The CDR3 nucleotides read TGTGCCAGCAGTTACACCGTTGGGGAGGGGAACACTGAAGCTTTCTTT. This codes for CASSYTVGEGNTEAFF.

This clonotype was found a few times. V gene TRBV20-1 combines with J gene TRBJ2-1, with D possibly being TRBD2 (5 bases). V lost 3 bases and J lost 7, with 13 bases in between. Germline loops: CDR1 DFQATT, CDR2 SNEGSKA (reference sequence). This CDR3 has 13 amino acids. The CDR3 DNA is TGCAGTGCTAGTCTGAGTCCGGGAAATGAGCAGTTCTTC. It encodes CSASLSPGNEQFF.

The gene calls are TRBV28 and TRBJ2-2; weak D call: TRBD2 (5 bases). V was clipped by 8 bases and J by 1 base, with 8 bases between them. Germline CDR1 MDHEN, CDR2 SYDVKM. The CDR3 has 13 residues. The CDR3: CASDGLNTGELFF. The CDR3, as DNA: TGTGCCAGCGACGGACTGAACACCGGGGAGCTGTTTTTT.

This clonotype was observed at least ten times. The CDR3 region has the DNA TGTGCCAGCAGATCTTTAAATGGGGCTCAGTTCTTC. Its translation: CASRSLNGAQFF. The rearrangement links TRBV7-9 to TRBJ2-1, with TRBD1 as a possible D gene (5 bases). The V end was cut by 6 bases, the J end by 13 bases, with 16 bases between. The CDR3 spans 12 residues. CDR1 is SEHNR, CDR2 FQNEAQ, per germline (reference sequence).

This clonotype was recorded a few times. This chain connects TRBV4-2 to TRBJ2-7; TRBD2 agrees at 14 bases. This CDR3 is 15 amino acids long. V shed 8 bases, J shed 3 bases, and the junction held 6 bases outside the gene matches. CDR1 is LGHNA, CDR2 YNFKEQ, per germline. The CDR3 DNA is TGTGCCAGCGGAAGCGGACTAGCGGGAGGCTACGAGCAGTACTTC. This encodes CASGSGLAGGYEQYF.

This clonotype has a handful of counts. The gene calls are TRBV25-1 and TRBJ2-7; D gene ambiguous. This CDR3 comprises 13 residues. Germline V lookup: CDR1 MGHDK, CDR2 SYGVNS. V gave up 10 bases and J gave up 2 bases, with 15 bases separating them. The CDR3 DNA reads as TGTGCCACTTCGATCCCGGCCACCTACGAGCAGTACTTC. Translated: CATSIPATYEQYF.

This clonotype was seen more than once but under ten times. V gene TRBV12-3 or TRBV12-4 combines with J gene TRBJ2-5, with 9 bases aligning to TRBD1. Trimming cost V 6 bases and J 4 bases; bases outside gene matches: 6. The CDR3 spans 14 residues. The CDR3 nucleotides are TGTGCCAGCAGCGCTCGGACAGGGGTAGAGACCCAGTACTTC. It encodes CASSARTGVETQYF.

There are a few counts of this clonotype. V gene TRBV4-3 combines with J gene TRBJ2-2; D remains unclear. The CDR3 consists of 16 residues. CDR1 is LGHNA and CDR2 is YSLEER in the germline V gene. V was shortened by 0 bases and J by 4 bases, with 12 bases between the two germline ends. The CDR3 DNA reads TGCGCCAGCAGCCAAGATAGAGGCGCTCTCACCGGGGAGCTGTTTTTT. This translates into CASSQDRGALTGELFF.

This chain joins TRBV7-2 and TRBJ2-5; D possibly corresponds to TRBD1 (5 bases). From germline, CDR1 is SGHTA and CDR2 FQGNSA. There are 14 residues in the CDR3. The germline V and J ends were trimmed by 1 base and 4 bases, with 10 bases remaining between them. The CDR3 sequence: CASSLGTTAETQYF. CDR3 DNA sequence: TGTGCCAGCAGCTTAGGGACAACAGCAGAGACCCAGTACTTC.

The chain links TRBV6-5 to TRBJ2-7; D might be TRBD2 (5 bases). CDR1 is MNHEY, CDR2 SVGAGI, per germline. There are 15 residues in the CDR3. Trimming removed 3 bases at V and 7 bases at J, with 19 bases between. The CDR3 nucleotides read TGTGCCAGCAGTTATGAGGCTAACCCCCGGAGGGAGCAGTACTTC. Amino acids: CASSYEANPRREQYF.